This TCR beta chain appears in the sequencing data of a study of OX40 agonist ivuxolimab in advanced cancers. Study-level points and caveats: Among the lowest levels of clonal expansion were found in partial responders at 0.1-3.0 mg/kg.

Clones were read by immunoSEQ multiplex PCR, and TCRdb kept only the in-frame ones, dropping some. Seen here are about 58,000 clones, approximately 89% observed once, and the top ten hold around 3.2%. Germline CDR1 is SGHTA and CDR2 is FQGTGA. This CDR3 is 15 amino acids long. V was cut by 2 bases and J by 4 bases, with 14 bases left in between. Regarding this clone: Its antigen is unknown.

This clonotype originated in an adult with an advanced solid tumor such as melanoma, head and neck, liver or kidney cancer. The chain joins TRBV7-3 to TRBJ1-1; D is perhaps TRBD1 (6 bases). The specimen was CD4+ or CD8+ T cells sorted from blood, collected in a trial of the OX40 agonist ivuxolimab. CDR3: CASSLRAGDGTEAFF. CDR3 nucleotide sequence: TGTGCCAGCAGCTTACGGGCAGGGGATGGCACTGAAGCTTTCTTT.